The 10 T cell receptor beta chains given below trace back to one sample, sequenced in a study of Ad26.COV2.S vaccination and SARS-CoV-2 variants. Profiling relied on immunoSEQ multiplex PCR, and the TCRdb table lists in-frame clones only, not all of them. The sample gives roughly 420,000 clones, 89% of which show up once; 2.5% is in the top ten. Treatment denoted: some 20 received Ad26.COV2.S at low or high dose, single or two shots; about 5 received placebo; per-sample allocation not given. Specimen acquisition occurred on day 63 following the initial vaccine or placebo injection. The sample here was peripheral blood, taken in a trial of Ad26.COV2.S vaccine versus placebo. These receptors were obtained from a person aged 18 to 59 who received the Ad26.COV2.S COVID-19 vaccine or a placebo.

This clone came up once. The chain is built from TRBV12-3 or TRBV12-4 and TRBJ1-1; D uncertain. Trimming left V 8 bases short and J 5 bases short, with 9 bases between. This CDR3 is 11 amino acids long. The CDR3 region has the DNA TGTGCCAGCCTGAATATGACTGAAGCTTTCTTT. Translating it yields CASLNMTEAFF.

V usage is TRBV4-3 and J usage is TRBJ1-6; TRBD1 is a possible D gene (6 bases). V was cut by 2 bases and J by 7 bases, with 21 bases left in between. The CDR3 spans 18 residues. CDR1 is LGHNA and CDR2 is YSLEER in the germline V gene. Here the CDR3 reads CASSQNPTGLLDNSPLHF. In nucleotides, the CDR3 is TGCGCCAGCAGCCAAAACCCGACAGGACTCTTAGACAATTCACCCCTCCACTTT.

The chain links TRBV28 to TRBJ1-2; D is undetermined. From germline, CDR1 is MDHEN and CDR2 SYDVKM. V shed 1 base and J shed 0 bases, with 9 bases lying between them. The CDR3 sequence is 15 residues long. In DNA form, the CDR3 reads TGTGCCAGCAGTTTATTTGGGGAATCTAACTATGGCTACACCTTC. Translating it yields CASSLFGESNYGYTF.

About this clone itself: This specimen includes other DNA sequences encoding the same CDR3. The V call is TRBV9, the J call TRBJ1-1; D remains ambiguous. V was clipped by 0 bases and J by 1 base, with 7 bases between them. Germline V gene lookup returns CDR1 SGDLS and CDR2 YYNGEE. The CDR3 runs 14 residues. The CDR3 DNA is TGTGCCAGCAGCGTAGGGGGTAGGAACACTGAAGCTTTCTTT. Amino acid sequence: CASSVGGRNTEAFF.

The chain uses TRBV3-1 (or the pseudogene TRBV3-2) and TRBJ2-1, with D unresolved. V lost 0 bases and J 13 bases, leaving 7 bases between the germline ends. The CDR3 runs to 11 residues. CDR1 is LGHDT and CDR2 is YNNKEL in the germline V gene (reference sequence). The CDR3 sequence: CASSQDRVQFF. The CDR3 coding sequence is TGTGCCAGCAGCCAAGACCGGGTTCAGTTCTTC.

V and J are TRBV7-8 and TRBJ1-2; no clear D. The CDR3 is 12 amino acids. Trimming pared 6 bases from V and 5 bases from J, leaving 10 bases between. CDR1 is SGHVS, CDR2 FQNEAQ, per germline. The CDR3 reads CASSRQEYGYTF. CDR3 in DNA: TGTGCCAGCAGTCGTCAGGAGTATGGCTACACCTTC.

J is TRBJ1-1 and V is TRBV18; unclear D gene. Germline V gene sequence: CDR1 KGHSH, CDR2 LQKENI. The CDR3 has 13 residues. The V and J ends lost 2 bases and 4 bases respectively, with 8 bases between them. The CDR3 nucleotides are TGTGCCAGCTCACCAGAGGTGGGCACTGAAGCTTTCTTT. Translating it yields CASSPEVGTEAFF.

The chain combines TRBV19 with TRBJ2-1; 9 bases are a match to TRBD2. This CDR3 comprises 16 residues. Germline V gene lookup returns CDR1 LNHDA and CDR2 SQIVND (reference sequence). J gave up 7 bases and V 7 bases, and 14 bases lay outside the gene matches. The CDR3 loop reads CASKRWFGTSWNEQFF. CDR3 nucleotide sequence: TGTGCCAGTAAGCGCTGGTTCGGGACTAGCTGGAATGAGCAGTTCTTC.

The chain is built from TRBV3-1 (or the pseudogene TRBV3-2) and TRBJ1-1; D gene unclear. CDR3 length: 12 residues. Germline values: CDR1 LGHDT, CDR2 YNNKEL (reference sequence). V was trimmed by 2 bases and J by 7 bases, leaving 8 bases between them. The CDR3 DNA reads TGTGCCAGCAGCCAAAACCGGGTTGAAGCTTTCTTT. Translated, it gives CASSQNRVEAFF.

The chain links TRBV7-9 to TRBJ1-2; TRBD1 might be the D (6 bases). The CDR3 runs 13 residues. Trimming cost V 6 bases and J 4 bases, with 12 bases left between them. In germline, CDR1 is SEHNR, CDR2 FQNEAQ (reference sequence). The DNA of the CDR3 is TGTGCCAGCAGGGCAACAGGGAGCTATGGCTACACCTTC. It translates to CASRATGSYGYTF.